The rows below give T cell receptor beta chains drawn from one sample of a study of T cells in localized non-small cell lung cancer. TCRdb keeps only in-frame clones here, not all; method: immunoSEQ multiplex PCR. The profile covers roughly 26,000 clones, with 75% to 90% appearing a single time and more than 12% taken by the ten largest. This material consisted of peripheral blood, taken before any cancer treatment. Every receptor here comes from a female donor older than 55 with stage II squamous cell lung carcinoma. Each CDR3 is given with its conserved first and last residue. A D gene is named only where the DNA matches it firmly. Rows may omit the clone size; those that give it use once, few, many or a size class.

j_gene	v_gene	d_gene	abundance	len	CDR3aa	CDR3nt
TRBJ2-1	TRBV7-6	-	-	13	CASSLAQGTEQFF	TGTGCCAGCAGCTTAGCGCAGGGGACTGAGCAGTTCTTC
TRBJ1-2	TRBV6-1	-	-	13	CASPGRSYYGYTF	TGTGCCAGCCCCGGCAGGTCCTACTATGGCTACACCTTC
TRBJ2-2	TRBV28	-	-	14	CASSLRGRTGELFF	TGTGCCAGCAGTTTGAGGGGGAGGACCGGGGAGCTGTTTTTT
TRBJ1-4	TRBV7-2	-	-	13	CASSLGRGEKLFF	TGTGCCAGCAGCTTAGGGAGGGGTGAAAAACTGTTTTTT
TRBJ2-2	TRBV6-1	-	-	14	CASNAYTPGGELFF	TGTGCCAGCAACGCCTACACTCCGGGTGGGGAGCTGTTTTTT
TRBJ1-1	TRBV11-1	TRBD1	-	15	CASSFGTGLNTEAFF	TGTGCCAGCAGCTTCGGGACAGGATTGAACACTGAAGCTTTCTTT
TRBJ1-1	TRBV6-5	-	-	14	CASSYYGGRTEAFF	TGTGCCAGCAGTTACTATGGGGGGAGAACTGAAGCTTTCTTT
TRBJ2-7	TRBV27	-	-	14	CASRVDATTYEQYF	TGTGCCAGCCGGGTGGATGCGACCACCTACGAGCAGTACTTC
TRBJ1-6	TRBV7-2	-	few	13	CASSFTGSGPLHF	TGTGCCAGCAGCTTTACAGGGAGCGGACCCCTCCACTTT
TRBJ1-1	TRBV5-4	-	-	14	CASSLTGKNTEAFF	TGTGCCAGCAGCTTGACAGGAAAGAACACTGAAGCTTTCTTT
TRBJ1-6	TRBV30	TRBD1	-	17	CAWSGRTGGLMGSPLHF	TGTGCCTGGAGTGGCCGGACAGGGGGATTAATGGGTTCACCCCTCCACTTT
TRBJ1-2	TRBV29-1	-	-	13	CSVGSGANYGYTF	TGCAGCGTTGGAAGTGGAGCTAACTATGGCTACACCTTC
TRBJ2-2	TRBV21-1	-	-	19	CASSKGGWDSPKNTGELFF	TGTGCCAGCAGCAAAGGAGGATGGGACAGCCCTAAGAACACCGGGGAGCTGTTTTTT
TRBJ1-5	TRBV28	TRBD1	-	15	CASRPGGPSNQPQHF	TGTGCCAGCAGACCAGGGGGCCCTAGCAATCAGCCCCAGCATTTT
TRBJ2-7	TRBV28	-	-	16	CASTLRAGQISYEQYF	TGTGCCAGCACACTAAGGGCGGGACAGATCTCCTACGAGCAGTACTTC
TRBJ1-2	TRBV7-2	TRBD1	-	13	CASSPGQNYGYTF	TGTGCCAGCAGCCCGGGACAGAACTATGGCTACACCTTC
TRBJ2-2	TRBV7-9	TRBD2	few	13	CASRSSGSGELFF	TGTGCCAGCAGATCTAGCGGGTCCGGGGAGCTGTTTTTT
TRBJ2-7	TRBV7-9	-	-	15	CASSLYLDSSYEQYF	TGTGCCAGCAGCCTTTATCTGGACAGCTCCTACGAGCAGTACTTC
TRBJ2-1	TRBV28	TRBD1	-	15	CASSFVTGQESEQFF	TGTGCCAGCAGTTTCGTGACAGGGCAGGAAAGTGAGCAGTTCTTC
TRBJ2-7	TRBV28	TRBD2	-	16	CASSSPGSGSSYEQYF	TGTGCCAGCAGTTCCCCGGGCAGCGGGAGCTCCTACGAGCAGTACTTC
TRBJ2-3	TRBV12-5	TRBD1	-	16	CASADRRVTGADTQYF	TGTGCTAGTGCGGACAGAAGGGTGACAGGGGCAGATACGCAGTATTTT
TRBJ2-1	TRBV7-9	-	-	15	CASSLAKWGRDEQFF	TGTGCCAGCAGCTTAGCAAAATGGGGGCGCGATGAGCAGTTCTTC
TRBJ2-7	TRBV28	TRBD1	-	14	CASSSGDRTYEQYF	TGTGCCAGCAGTTCGGGGGACAGGACCTACGAGCAGTACTTC
TRBJ2-5	TRBV5-1	TRBD2	once	16	CASSPTGTSGPEAQYF	TGCGCCAGCAGCCCTACCGGGACTAGCGGCCCGGAGGCCCAGTACTTC
TRBJ2-3	TRBV6-5	-	-	13	CASSWDKTGSQYF	TGTGCCAGCAGTTGGGACAAAACGGGCTCGCAGTATTTT
TRBJ1-3	TRBV18	-	-	15	CASSPKQGAGNTIYF	TGTGCCAGCTCACCAAAACAGGGCGCGGGAAACACCATATATTTT
TRBJ1-5	TRBV30	TRBD1	few	15	CAWAQQGAAQGAQHF	TGTGCCTGGGCCCAGCAGGGGGCCGCTCAAGGGGCCCAGCATTTT
TRBJ1-1	TRBV29-1	TRBD1	-	12	CSVDRSFTEAFF	TGCAGCGTGGACAGGAGTTTCACTGAAGCTTTCTTT
TRBJ1-3	TRBV20-1	TRBD1	once	11	CSIPTRDSPYF	TGCAGTATCCCGACCCGGGACAGTCCTTATTTT
TRBJ1-3	TRBV28	-	-	15	CASSGHGGAGNTIYF	TGTGCCAGCAGTGGCCACGGGGGGGCTGGAAACACCATATATTTT
TRBJ1-1	TRBV5-1	TRBD1	-	12	CASRRGQTEAFF	TGCGCCAGCAGGAGGGGGCAAACTGAAGCTTTCTTT
TRBJ2-5	TRBV11-3	-	-	14	CASSSQGGQETQYF	TGTGCCAGCAGCTCGCAGGGTGGGCAAGAGACCCAGTACTTC
TRBJ2-1	TRBV6-4	-	-	13	CASSPLPGEGQFF	TGTGCCAGCTCTCCTTTACCAGGGGAGGGACAGTTCTTC
TRBJ1-2	TRBV27	-	-	13	CASSSQTNYGYTF	TGTGCCAGCAGTTCTCAGACTAACTATGGCTACACCTTC
TRBJ1-1	TRBV30	TRBD1	-	12	CAWSESGGLAFF	TGTGCCTGGAGTGAATCAGGGGGATTGGCTTTCTTT
TRBJ2-1	TRBV5-4	TRBD1	-	16	CASSLGGRGPDNEQFF	TGTGCCAGCAGCTTGGGGGGTAGGGGGCCCGACAATGAGCAGTTCTTC
TRBJ1-1	TRBV18	TRBD1	-	14	CASSPSSGGPEAFF	TGTGCCAGCTCACCATCCTCAGGGGGGCCTGAAGCTTTCTTT
TRBJ1-4	TRBV6-5	-	-	16	CASSYRPGATNEKLFF	TGTGCCAGCAGTTACCGCCCGGGTGCAACTAATGAAAAACTGTTTTTT
TRBJ1-1	TRBV30	-	-	12	CASQVLNTEAFF	TGTGCCTCACAGGTTCTGAACACTGAAGCTTTCTTT
TRBJ2-6	TRBV6-6	-	-	16	CASSRAGSSGANVLTF	TGTGCCAGCAGTCGCGCCGGGAGCTCTGGGGCCAACGTCCTGACTTTC
TRBJ1-2	TRBV30	-	-	12	CAWSNTLIGYTF	TGTGCCTGGAGTAACACCTTAATAGGCTACACCTTC
TRBJ2-1	TRBV5-4	-	-	14	CASFQGGGYNEQFF	TGTGCCAGCTTCCAAGGAGGGGGGTACAATGAGCAGTTCTTC
TRBJ2-7	TRBV5-1	-	-	15	CASNHQGGSSYEQYF	TGCGCCAGCAACCATCAGGGGGGTAGCTCCTACGAGCAGTACTTC
TRBJ1-2	TRBV21-1	-	-	13	CASSKGKGYGYTF	TGTGCCAGCAGCAAAGGCAAAGGCTATGGCTACACCTTC
TRBJ2-7	TRBV27	TRBD1	-	15	CASSFLTGGAAEQYF	TGTGCCAGCAGTTTTCTTACAGGGGGCGCGGCCGAGCAGTACTTC